A single sample gave rise to the 19 T cell receptor beta chains below, sequenced in a study of metastatic and nonmetastatic thyroid tumors. From the PCR reads, TCRdb re-called clones with MiXCR. The table records 30,000 to 45,000 clones, 25% to 30% of them present only once. Ahead of thyroid surgery, no patient had received treatment of any kind. Sample: blood. These receptors all come from a male donor with papillary thyroid cancer or a benign thyroid nodule (not recorded which). Some clones in this sample may be carry-over from other donors' samples.

The chain carries TRBV14 and TRBJ1-1; D is unclear. Deletions cut 1 base from V and 10 bases from J, with 16 bases between. The CDR3 spans 14 residues. Germline CDR1 reads SGHDN; CDR2 reads FVKESK. The CDR3 sequence is CASSQGRTLVGAFF. CDR3 sequence (DNA): TGTGCCAGCAGCCAAGGACGGACCCTTGTTGGAGCTTTCTTT.

DNA for the CDR3: TGTGCCAGCGGTTGGACAGTGGAAGAGACCCAGTACTTC. This sequence encodes CASGWTVEETQYF. This chain uses TRBV6-5 with TRBJ2-5; D might be TRBD1 (6 bases). V was pared by 8 bases and J by 3 bases, with 13 bases between. This CDR3 region has 13 residues. Germline V lookup: CDR1 MNHEY, CDR2 SVGAGI.

V is TRBV5-1 and J is TRBJ2-2; possible D gene TRBD2, 6 bases. This CDR3 has 13 amino acids. Germline V CDR1 and CDR2: SGHRS, YFSETQ. V was clipped by 5 bases and J by 4 bases, with 9 bases between them. In DNA form, the CDR3 reads TGCGCCAGCAGATGGGGAGGCACCGGGGAGCTGTTTTTT. Translating gives CASRWGGTGELFF.

This chain connects TRBV9 to TRBJ2-2, with D unresolved. The CDR3 has 13 residues. In germline, CDR1 is SGDLS, CDR2 YYNGEE. Trimming left V 0 bases short and J 5 bases short, with 5 bases between. CDR3 coding DNA: TGTGCCAGCAGCGTAGGAGGAACCGGGGAGCTGTTTTTT. Its protein is CASSVGGTGELFF. The full variable domain, rest sourced from reference TRBV9 and TRBJ2-2, is DSGVTQTPKHLITATGQRVTLRCSPRSGDLSVYWYQQSLDQGLQFLIQYYNGEERAKGNILERFSAQQFPDLHSELNLSSLELGDSALYFCASSVGGTGELFFGEGSRLTVL.

The V gene is TRBV11-2, the J gene TRBJ1-1; TRBD1 aligns across 12 bases. J was trimmed by 1 base and V by 1 base; bases with no gene match: 7. The CDR3 length is 18 residues. Germline loops: CDR1 SGHAT, CDR2 FQNNGV. The DNA of the CDR3 is TGTGCCAGCAGCTTAGTTTTGGGACAGGGGGCCAAGAACACTGAAGCTTTCTTT. It encodes CASSLVLGQGAKNTEAFF.

This clone was observed a few times. This sequence joins TRBV28 and TRBJ1-2; D not certain. This CDR3 has 12 residues. Trimming cost V 5 bases and J 0 bases, with 4 bases left between them. Germline loops: CDR1 MDHEN, CDR2 SYDVKM. CDR3 loop: CASSPTNYGYTF. The CDR3 nucleotides are TGTGCCAGCAGTCCAACTAACTATGGCTACACCTTC.

At least ten counts were recorded for this clone. V gene TRBV6-1 combines with J gene TRBJ2-7, with a weak D call TRBD1 (6 bases). Germline CDR1 MNHNS, CDR2 SASEGT. The CDR3 consists of 15 residues. Trimming removed 4 bases from V and 3 bases from J, with 16 bases in between. The CDR3 DNA reads as TGTGCCAGCAGTGTAACTACAGGGATCGTCTACGAGCAGTACTTC. Translated: CASSVTTGIVYEQYF.

This clone was counted ten times or more. The rearrangement joins TRBV14 to TRBJ2-1, with D perhaps matching TRBD1 (6 bases). The germline V and J ends were trimmed by 4 bases and 3 bases, with 16 bases remaining between them. The germline gives CDR1 SGHDN, CDR2 FVKESK. This CDR3 is built from 16 residues. The CDR3 region is CASSPLGRGLYNEQFF. CDR3 nucleotide sequence: TGTGCCAGCAGCCCCCTGGGCAGGGGTCTCTACAATGAGCAGTTCTTC. The full variable domain, its missing parts supplied by reference TRBV14 and TRBJ2-1, is EAGVTQFPSHSVIEKGQTVTLRCDPISGHDNLYWYRRVMGKEIKFLLHFVKESKQDESGMPNNRFLAERTGGTYSTLKVQPAELEDSGVYFCASSPLGRGLYNEQFFGPGTRLTVL.

The sample holds many counts of this clone. The rearrangement uses TRBV18 and TRBJ1-2; D gene uncertain. Trimming left V 6 bases short and J 0 bases short, with 8 bases between. Germline CDR1 KGHSH, CDR2 LQKENI. The CDR3 is 13 amino acids. CDR3: CASSRQANYGYTF. CDR3 DNA: TGTGCCAGCTCGCGGCAAGCTAACTATGGCTACACCTTC.

This clone turned up a few times. A read error may be the cause here, since a much bigger clone is one base away. V usage is TRBV20-1 and J usage is TRBJ1-5, with D maybe TRBD1 (6 bases). Germline lookup yields CDR1 DFQATT and CDR2 SNEGSKA (reference sequence). The CDR3 consists of 15 residues. Written as DNA, the CDR3 is TGCAGTGCTAGTCTGACAGGTCTCGATAGTCAGCTCCAGCCTTTT. Amino acids: CSASLTGLDSQLQPF.

This clone has just one count. An end of the junction does not agree with germline; a read error may underlie this. The chain has TRBV20-1 and TRBJ2-1; 7 nucleotides agree with TRBD2. CDR1 is DFQATT, CDR2 SNEGSKA, per germline (reference sequence). The CDR3 has 15 residues. The CDR3 DNA reads TGCAGTGCTGGAGACCGGGACTACCCCATGTGTGAGCAGTTCTTC. Protein sequence: CSAGDRDYPMCEQFF.

This clone has only a few counts. The rearrangement joins TRBV7-2 to TRBJ2-1, with TRBD2 identical over 9 bases. The CDR3 sequence is 14 residues long. Germline V lookup: CDR1 SGHTA, CDR2 FQGNSA. The trim removed 5 bases at V and 8 bases at J, leaving 7 bases unmatched. The DNA for the CDR3 is TGTGCCAGCAGCCTTAGCGGGGGAAGCTATGAGCAGTTCTTC. This codes for CASSLSGGSYEQFF.

Judged by abundance, this clone is medium-sized. The rearrangement joins TRBV28 to TRBJ2-2; 8 bases agree with TRBD2. This CDR3 is 14 amino acids long. Germline V CDR1 and CDR2: MDHEN, SYDVKM. Losses at the gene ends were 2 bases for V and 7 bases for J; bases not matched to a gene: 3. For the CDR3, the DNA is TGTGCCAGCAGTTTAGCGGGAGGAGGCGGGGAGCTGTTTTTT. This encodes CASSLAGGGGELFF.

This clone was seen ten or more times. The chain couples TRBV18 to TRBJ2-1; 8 nucleotides agree with TRBD2. Germline V gene lookup returns CDR1 KGHSH and CDR2 LQKENI. The CDR3 has 17 residues. Trimming took 0 bases from V and 8 from J; bases not matched to a gene: 12. For the CDR3, the DNA is TGTGCCAGCTCACCACCGCTCGGCCAGCGGGAGTGGGATGAGCAGTTCTTC. Protein sequence: CASSPPLGQREWDEQFF.

This clone was picked up many times. The V call is TRBV5-4, the J call TRBJ2-5, with 12 bases lining up with TRBD2. CDR1 and CDR2 from the germline V gene are SGHNT and YYREEE (reference sequence). There are 15 residues in the CDR3. The ends lost 0 bases at V and 5 bases at J; junction bases unmatched: 2. The CDR3, as DNA: TGTGCCAGCAGCTTGGGACTAGCGGGAGAGGAGACCCAGTACTTC. Its translation is CASSLGLAGEETQYF.

This sequence joins TRBV12-3 or TRBV12-4 and TRBJ1-3, with a weak D call TRBD1 (5 bases). V was cut by 5 bases and J by 0 bases, with 11 bases left in between. This CDR3 contains 15 residues. The CDR3 spells CASSPQGLSGNTIYF. The CDR3 DNA reads TGTGCCAGCAGTCCCCAGGGCCTCTCTGGAAACACCATATATTTT.

The chain combines TRBV25-1 with TRBJ2-1; D gene ambiguous. V lost 6 bases, J lost 5 bases, and 11 bases lay in between. The CDR3 sequence is 13 residues long. Germline CDR1 reads MGHDK; CDR2 reads SYGVNS. The CDR3 nucleotides read TGTGCCAGCAGGAGGTCGGCCAACAATGAGCAGTTCTTC. Its translation is CASRRSANNEQFF.

The chain recombines TRBV11-2 with TRBJ1-1; D is perhaps TRBD1 (6 bases). Germline CDR1 reads SGHAT; CDR2 reads FQNNGV. The CDR3 spans 14 residues. The V end lost 5 bases, the J end lost 1 base, and 11 bases lay between the germline ends. The chain's CDR3 is CASSTLTGNTEAFF. The CDR3 nucleotides read TGTGCCAGCAGCACCCTGACAGGGAACACTGAAGCTTTCTTT.

V and J are TRBV20-1 and TRBJ2-7; tentatively, D is TRBD2 (6 bases). Germline CDR1 is DFQATT and CDR2 is SNEGSKA (reference sequence). The CDR3 is made up of 14 amino acids. The V and J ends lost 6 bases and 2 bases respectively, with 17 bases between them. In DNA form, the CDR3 reads TGCAGTGCGGTGCGAGCGGGCTATCCCTACGAGCAGTACTTC. Translated, it gives CSAVRAGYPYEQYF.